The 3 T cell receptor beta chains listed next were all sequenced from one sample in a study of shared clonotypes between healthy human individuals. Assay used: immunoSEQ multiplex PCR; TCRdb lists only in-frame clones, some missing. Of approximately 1,500,000 clones listed, around 97% were seen once; the top ten hold about 1.2%. The specimen was naive CD4+ T cells sorted from blood. Subset meaning: CD45RA+ positively selected. The source of these receptors is a man aged 25 to 40 in good health.

The chain couples TRBV21-1 to TRBJ2-1; TRBD2 is the table's D call and was not checked against the DNA. TRBV21-1 is described as a pseudogene. This CDR3 comprises 15 residues. The CDR3 spells CASSQGLATYNEQFF. The CDR3 DNA sequence: TGTGCCAGCAGCCAGGGACTAGCGACCTACAATGAGCAGTTCTTC.

The J gene is TRBJ2-5, the V gene TRBV5-8, with D maybe TRBD2 (5 bases). The V end lost 1 base, the J end lost 4 bases, and 11 bases lay between the germline ends. Germline V gene data show CDR1 as SGHTS and CDR2 as YDEGEE. This CDR3 is 14 amino acids long. CDR3 in amino acids: CASSLRGLGETQYF. The CDR3 DNA sequence: TGTGCCAGCAGCTTGCGCGGGCTAGGAGAGACCCAGTACTTC.

In its sample, this clone was seen once. The rearrangement joins TRBV5-6 to TRBJ2-7; a weak D match, TRBD2 (6 bases). Trimming took 5 bases from V and 8 from J, leaving 17 bases between them. The CDR3 spans 13 residues. CDR1 and CDR2 (germline): SGHDT, YYEEEE. The CDR3 loop is CASRWGAREKQYF. The DNA of the CDR3 is TGTGCCAGCAGGTGGGGTGCCCGGGAGAAGCAGTACTTC. Supplemented by reference TRBV5-6 and TRBJ2-7, the full variable domain reads DAGVTQSPTHLIKTRGQQVTLRCSPKSGHDTVSWYQQALGQGPQFIFQYYEEEERQRGNFPDRFSGHQFPNYSSELNVNALLLGDSALYLCASRWGAREKQYFGPGTRLTVT.